The present entry profiles one T cell receptor (beta chain) with its context. The sample is drawn from a study of blood T cells in healthy people across ages. Trimming removed 1 base from V and 3 bases from J, with 9 bases in between. Germline CDR1 reads SGHTA; CDR2 reads FQGNSA. This CDR3 is built from 14 residues. Next came a second PCR, run for roughly 7 to 12 cycles, which used a sample-barcoded 5' primer along with a J-beta primer mix. Each CDR3 protein is one row after TCRdb ran MiXCR on the 5' RACE reads. The table lists hundreds of thousands of distinct CDR3 sequences, under 50% of them singletons.

This chain uses TRBV7-2 with TRBJ1-2, with a possible D match to TRBD1 (5 bases). The sample comprised blood. The TCR comes from a man aged 25 to 45 in good health. CDR3: CASSLGQTDYGYTF. The CDR3 DNA sequence: TGTGCCAGCAGCTTAGGACAGACCGACTATGGCTACACCTTC. Full variable domain (remainder filled in from reference TRBV7-2 and TRBJ1-2): GAGVSQSPSNKVTEKGKDVELRCDPISGHTALYWYRQSLGQGLEFLIYFQGNSAPDKSGLPSDRFSAERTGGSVSTLTIQRTQQEDSAVYLCASSLGQTDYGYTFGSGTRLTVV.